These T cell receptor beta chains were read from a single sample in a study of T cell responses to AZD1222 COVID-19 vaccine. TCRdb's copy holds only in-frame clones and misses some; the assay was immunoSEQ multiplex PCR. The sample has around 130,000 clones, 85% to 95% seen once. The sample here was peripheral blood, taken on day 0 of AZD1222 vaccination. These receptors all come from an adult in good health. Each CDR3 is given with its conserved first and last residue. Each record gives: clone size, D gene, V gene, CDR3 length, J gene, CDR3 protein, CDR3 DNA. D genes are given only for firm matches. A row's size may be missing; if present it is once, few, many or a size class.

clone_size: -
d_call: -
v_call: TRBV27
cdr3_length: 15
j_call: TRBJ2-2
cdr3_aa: CASSGGRKNTGELFF
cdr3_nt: TGTGCCAGCAGCGGGGGGCGAAAAAACACCGGGGAGCTGTTTTTT

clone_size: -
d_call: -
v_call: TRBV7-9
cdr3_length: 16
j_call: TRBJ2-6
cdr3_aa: CASTPGSGPGANVLTF
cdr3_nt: TGTGCCAGCACCCCTGGATCGGGTCCTGGGGCCAACGTCCTGACTTTC

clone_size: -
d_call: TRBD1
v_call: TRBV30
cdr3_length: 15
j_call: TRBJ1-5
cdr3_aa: CAWSATGTGYQPQHF
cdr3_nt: TGTGCCTGGAGTGCGACCGGGACAGGGTATCAGCCCCAGCATTTT

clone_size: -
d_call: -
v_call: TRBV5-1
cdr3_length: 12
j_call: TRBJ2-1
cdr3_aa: CASSSDSPEQFF
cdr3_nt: TGCGCCAGCAGCTCGGACAGCCCGGAGCAGTTCTTC

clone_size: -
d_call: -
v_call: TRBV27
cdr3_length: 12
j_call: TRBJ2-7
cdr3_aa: CATRGARYEQYF
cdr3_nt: TGTGCCACCAGGGGAGCTCGGTACGAGCAGTACTTC

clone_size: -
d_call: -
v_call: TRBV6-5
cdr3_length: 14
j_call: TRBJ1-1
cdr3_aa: CASSLGDGNTEAFF
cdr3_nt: TGTGCCAGCAGTCTCGGAGACGGGAACACTGAAGCTTTCTTT

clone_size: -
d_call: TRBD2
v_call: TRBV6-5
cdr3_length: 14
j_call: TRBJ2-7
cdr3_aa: CASGGTTDPGEQYF
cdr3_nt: TGTGCCAGCGGGGGGACTACCGATCCGGGGGAGCAGTACTTC

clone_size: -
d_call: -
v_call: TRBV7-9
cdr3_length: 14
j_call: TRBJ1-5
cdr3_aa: CASSLGGDNQPQHF
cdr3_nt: TGTGCCAGCAGCTTAGGGGGGGACAATCAGCCCCAGCATTTT

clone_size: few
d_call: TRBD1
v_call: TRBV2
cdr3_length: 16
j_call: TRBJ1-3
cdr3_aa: CASSPRLDRGRNTIYF
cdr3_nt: TGTGCCAGCAGTCCACGCCTGGACAGGGGACGAAACACCATATATTTT

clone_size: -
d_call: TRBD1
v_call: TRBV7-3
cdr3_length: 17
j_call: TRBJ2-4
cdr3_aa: CASSLTTGTGGVSIQYF
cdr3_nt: TGTGCCAGCAGCTTAACGACCGGGACAGGGGGCGTTAGCATTCAGTACTTC

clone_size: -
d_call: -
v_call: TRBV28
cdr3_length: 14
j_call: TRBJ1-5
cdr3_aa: CASRQGGLNQPQHF
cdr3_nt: TGTGCCAGCAGGCAGGGAGGCCTCAATCAGCCCCAGCATTTT

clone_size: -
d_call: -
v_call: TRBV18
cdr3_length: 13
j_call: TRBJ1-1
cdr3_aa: CASAGQTNTEAFF
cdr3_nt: TGTGCCAGCGCTGGACAGACAAACACTGAAGCTTTCTTT

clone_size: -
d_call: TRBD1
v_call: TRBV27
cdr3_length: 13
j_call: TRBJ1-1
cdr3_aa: CASSSLRDREAFF
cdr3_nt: TGTGCCAGCAGTTCCCTCCGGGACAGAGAAGCTTTCTTT

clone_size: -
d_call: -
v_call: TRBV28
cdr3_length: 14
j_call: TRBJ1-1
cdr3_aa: CASSLWGGNTEAFF
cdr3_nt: TGTGCCAGCAGTTTATGGGGGGGGAACACTGAAGCTTTCTTT

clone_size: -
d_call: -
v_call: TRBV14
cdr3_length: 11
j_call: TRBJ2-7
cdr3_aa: CASSLGYEQYF
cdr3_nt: TGTGCCAGCAGCCTTGGCTACGAGCAGTACTTC

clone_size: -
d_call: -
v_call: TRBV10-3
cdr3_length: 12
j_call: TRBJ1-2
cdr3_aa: CAISGTLVGYTF
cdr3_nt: TGTGCCATCAGTGGGACCTTGGTTGGCTACACCTTC

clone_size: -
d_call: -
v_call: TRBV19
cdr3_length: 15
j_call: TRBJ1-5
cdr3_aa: CASLGRPGPDQPQHF
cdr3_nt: TGTGCCAGCTTGGGACGGCCCGGCCCTGATCAGCCCCAGCATTTT

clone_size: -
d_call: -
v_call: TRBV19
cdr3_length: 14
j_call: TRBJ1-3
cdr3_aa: CASSITGPGNTIYF
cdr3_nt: TGTGCCAGTAGTATCACAGGCCCTGGAAACACCATATATTTT

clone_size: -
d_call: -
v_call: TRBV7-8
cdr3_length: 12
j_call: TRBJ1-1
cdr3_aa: CASSLTTYEAFF
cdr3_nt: TGTGCCAGCAGCTTAACCACCTATGAAGCTTTCTTT

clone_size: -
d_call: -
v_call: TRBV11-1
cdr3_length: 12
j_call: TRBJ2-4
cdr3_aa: CASSLGSSIQYF
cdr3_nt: TGTGCCAGCAGCTTAGGTTCGAGCATTCAGTACTTC

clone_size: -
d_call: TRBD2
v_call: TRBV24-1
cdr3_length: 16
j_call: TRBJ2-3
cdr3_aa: CATSDPSGSRADTQYF
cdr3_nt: TGTGCCACCAGTGACCCAAGCGGGAGTCGTGCAGATACGCAGTATTTT

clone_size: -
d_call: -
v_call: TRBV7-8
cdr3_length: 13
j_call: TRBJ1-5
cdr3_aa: CASGGGREQPQHF
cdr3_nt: TGTGCCAGCGGCGGCGGGAGAGAACAGCCCCAGCATTTT

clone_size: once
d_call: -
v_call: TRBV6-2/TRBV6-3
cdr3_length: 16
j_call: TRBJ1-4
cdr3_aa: CASSYHLGAINEKLFF
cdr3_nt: TGTGCCAGCAGTTACCATTTGGGGGCTATTAATGAAAAACTGTTTTTT

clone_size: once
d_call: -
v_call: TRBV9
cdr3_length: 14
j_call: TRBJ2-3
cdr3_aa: CASSVGGKADTQYF
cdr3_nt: TGTGCCAGCAGCGTAGGCGGGAAAGCAGATACGCAGTATTTT

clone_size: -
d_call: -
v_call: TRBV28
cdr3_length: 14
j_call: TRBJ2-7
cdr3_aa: CASSLGQGAYEQYF
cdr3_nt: TGTGCCAGCAGTTTGGGCCAGGGTGCCTACGAGCAGTACTTC

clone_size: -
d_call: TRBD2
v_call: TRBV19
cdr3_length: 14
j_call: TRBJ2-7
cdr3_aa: CASSTSGSVYEQYF
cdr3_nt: TGTGCCAGTTCTACTAGCGGGAGCGTCTACGAGCAGTACTTC

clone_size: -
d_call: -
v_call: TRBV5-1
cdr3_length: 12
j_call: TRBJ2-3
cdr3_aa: CASSLNTDTQYF
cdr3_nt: TGCGCCAGCAGCTTAAACACAGATACGCAGTATTTT

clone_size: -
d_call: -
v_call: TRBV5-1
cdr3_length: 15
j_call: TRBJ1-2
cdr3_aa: CASSPWNRAQDGYTF
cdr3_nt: TGCGCCAGCAGCCCATGGAACAGGGCTCAGGATGGCTACACCTTC

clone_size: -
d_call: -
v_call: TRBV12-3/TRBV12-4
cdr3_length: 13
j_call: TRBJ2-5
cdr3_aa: CASRKGDQETQYF
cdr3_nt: TGTGCCAGCAGAAAAGGGGACCAAGAGACCCAGTACTTC

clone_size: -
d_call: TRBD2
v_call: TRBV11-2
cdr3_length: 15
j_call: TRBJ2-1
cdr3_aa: CASSPLGLSPNEQFF
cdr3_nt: TGTGCCAGCAGCCCCTTGGGACTATCTCCCAATGAGCAGTTCTTC

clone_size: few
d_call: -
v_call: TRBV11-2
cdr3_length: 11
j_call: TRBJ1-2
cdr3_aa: CASSFRGGYTF
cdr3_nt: TGTGCCAGCAGCTTCAGGGGTGGCTACACCTTC

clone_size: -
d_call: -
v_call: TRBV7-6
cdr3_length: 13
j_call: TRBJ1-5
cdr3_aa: CASSLQDNQPQHF
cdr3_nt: TGTGCCAGCAGCCTCCAGGACAATCAGCCCCAGCATTTT

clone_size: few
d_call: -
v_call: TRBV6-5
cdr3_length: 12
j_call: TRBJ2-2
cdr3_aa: CASSRITGELFF
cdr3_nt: TGTGCCAGCAGCCGGATCACCGGGGAGCTGTTTTTT

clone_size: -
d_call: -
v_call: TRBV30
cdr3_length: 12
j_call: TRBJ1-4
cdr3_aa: CAWKDQGEKLFF
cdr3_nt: TGTGCCTGGAAAGACCAAGGGGAAAAACTGTTTTTT

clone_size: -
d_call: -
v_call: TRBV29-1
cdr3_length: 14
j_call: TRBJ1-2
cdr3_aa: CSDPLWATRYGYTF
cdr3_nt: TGCAGCGACCCGCTTTGGGCGACGCGCTATGGCTACACCTTC